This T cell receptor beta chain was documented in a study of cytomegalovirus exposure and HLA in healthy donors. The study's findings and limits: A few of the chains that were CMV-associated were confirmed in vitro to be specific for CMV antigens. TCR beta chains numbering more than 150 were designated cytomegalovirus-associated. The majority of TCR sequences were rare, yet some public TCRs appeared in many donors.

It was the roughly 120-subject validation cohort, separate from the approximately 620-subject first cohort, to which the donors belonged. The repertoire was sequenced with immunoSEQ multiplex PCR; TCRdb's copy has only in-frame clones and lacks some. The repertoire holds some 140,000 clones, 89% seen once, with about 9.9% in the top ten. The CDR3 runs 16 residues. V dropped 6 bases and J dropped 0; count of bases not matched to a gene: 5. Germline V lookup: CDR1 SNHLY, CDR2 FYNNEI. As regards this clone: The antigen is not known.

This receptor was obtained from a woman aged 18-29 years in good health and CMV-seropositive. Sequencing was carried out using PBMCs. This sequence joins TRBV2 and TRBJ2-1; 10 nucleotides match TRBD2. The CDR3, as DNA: TGTGCCAGCAGCGTTGAGCGGGGGGGCTCCTACAATGAGCAGTTCTTC. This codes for CASSVERGGSYNEQFF.